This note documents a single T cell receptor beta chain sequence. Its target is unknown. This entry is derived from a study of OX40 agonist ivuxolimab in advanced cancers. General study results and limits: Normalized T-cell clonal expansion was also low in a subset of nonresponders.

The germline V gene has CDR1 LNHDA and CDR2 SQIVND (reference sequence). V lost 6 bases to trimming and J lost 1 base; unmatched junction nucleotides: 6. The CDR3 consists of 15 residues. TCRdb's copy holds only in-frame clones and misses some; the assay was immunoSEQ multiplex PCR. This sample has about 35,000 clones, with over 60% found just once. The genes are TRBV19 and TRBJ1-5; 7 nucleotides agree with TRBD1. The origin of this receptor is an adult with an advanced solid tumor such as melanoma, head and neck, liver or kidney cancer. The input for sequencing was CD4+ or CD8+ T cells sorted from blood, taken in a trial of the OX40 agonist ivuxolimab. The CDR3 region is CASRNRGGSNQPQHF. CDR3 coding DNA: TGTGCCAGTAGAAACAGGGGTGGGAGCAATCAGCCCCAGCATTTT. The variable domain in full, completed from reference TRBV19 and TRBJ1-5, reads DGGITQSPKYLFRKEGQNVTLSCEQNLNHDAMYWYRQDPGQGLRLIYYSQIVNDFQKGDIAEGYSVSREKKESFPLTVTSAQKNPTAFYLCASRNRGGSNQPQHFGDGTRLSIL.